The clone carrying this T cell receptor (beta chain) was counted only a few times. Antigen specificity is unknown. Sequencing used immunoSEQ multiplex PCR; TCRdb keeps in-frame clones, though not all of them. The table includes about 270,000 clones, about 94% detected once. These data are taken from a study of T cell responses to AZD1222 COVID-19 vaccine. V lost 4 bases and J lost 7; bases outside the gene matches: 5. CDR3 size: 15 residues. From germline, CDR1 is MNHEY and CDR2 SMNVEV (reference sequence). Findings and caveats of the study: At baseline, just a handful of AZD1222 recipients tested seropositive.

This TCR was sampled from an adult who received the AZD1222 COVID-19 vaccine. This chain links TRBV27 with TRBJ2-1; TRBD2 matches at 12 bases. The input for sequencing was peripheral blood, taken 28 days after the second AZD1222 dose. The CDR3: CASSSNGLAGNEQFF. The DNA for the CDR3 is TGTGCCAGCAGTTCGAACGGACTAGCGGGAAATGAGCAGTTCTTC.